The present entry profiles one TCR beta chain with its context. The sample comes from a study of shared clonotypes between healthy human individuals. Only in-frame clones appear in the TCRdb table, and some are missing; sequencing was by immunoSEQ multiplex PCR. This table has more than 2 million clones, approximately 94% appearing once. This CDR3 comprises 14 residues. V lost 2 bases and J lost 11; bases outside the gene matches: 7. The germline CDR1 and CDR2 sequences are SGHAT and FQNNGV. This clonotype was obtained from a man aged 18-30 years in good health. Sequencing used naive CD4+ T cells sorted from blood. Subset specified: CD45RA+ positively selected. The chain has TRBV11-2 and TRBJ1-2; 11 nucleotides match TRBD1. Written as DNA, the CDR3 is TGTGCCAGCAGCTTAAATTCCGGGACAGGGGGTTACACCTTC. Protein: CASSLNSGTGGYTF. Full variable domain (remainder filled in from reference TRBV11-2 and TRBJ1-2): EAGVAQSPRYKIIEKRQSVAFWCNPISGHATLYWYQQILGQGPKLLIQFQNNGVVDDSQLPKDRFSAERLKGVDSTLKIQPAKLEDSAVYLCASSLNSGTGGYTFGSGTRLTVV.